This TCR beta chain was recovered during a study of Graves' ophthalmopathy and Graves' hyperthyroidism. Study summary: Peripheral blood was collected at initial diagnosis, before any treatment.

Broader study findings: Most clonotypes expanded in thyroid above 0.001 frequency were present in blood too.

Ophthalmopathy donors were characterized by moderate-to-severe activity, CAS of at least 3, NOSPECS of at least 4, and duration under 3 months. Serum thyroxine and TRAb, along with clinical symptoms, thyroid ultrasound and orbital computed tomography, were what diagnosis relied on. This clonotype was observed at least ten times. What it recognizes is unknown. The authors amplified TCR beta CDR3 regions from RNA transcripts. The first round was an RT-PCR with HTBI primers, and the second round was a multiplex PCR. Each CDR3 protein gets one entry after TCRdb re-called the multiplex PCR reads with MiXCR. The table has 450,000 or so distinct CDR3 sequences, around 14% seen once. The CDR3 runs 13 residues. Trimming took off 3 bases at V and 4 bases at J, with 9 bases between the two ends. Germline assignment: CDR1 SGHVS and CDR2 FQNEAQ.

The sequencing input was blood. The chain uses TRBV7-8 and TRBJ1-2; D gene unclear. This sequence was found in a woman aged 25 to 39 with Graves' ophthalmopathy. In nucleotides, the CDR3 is TGTGCCAGCAGCTTGGACGTTTTCTATGGCTACACCTTC. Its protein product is CASSLDVFYGYTF.